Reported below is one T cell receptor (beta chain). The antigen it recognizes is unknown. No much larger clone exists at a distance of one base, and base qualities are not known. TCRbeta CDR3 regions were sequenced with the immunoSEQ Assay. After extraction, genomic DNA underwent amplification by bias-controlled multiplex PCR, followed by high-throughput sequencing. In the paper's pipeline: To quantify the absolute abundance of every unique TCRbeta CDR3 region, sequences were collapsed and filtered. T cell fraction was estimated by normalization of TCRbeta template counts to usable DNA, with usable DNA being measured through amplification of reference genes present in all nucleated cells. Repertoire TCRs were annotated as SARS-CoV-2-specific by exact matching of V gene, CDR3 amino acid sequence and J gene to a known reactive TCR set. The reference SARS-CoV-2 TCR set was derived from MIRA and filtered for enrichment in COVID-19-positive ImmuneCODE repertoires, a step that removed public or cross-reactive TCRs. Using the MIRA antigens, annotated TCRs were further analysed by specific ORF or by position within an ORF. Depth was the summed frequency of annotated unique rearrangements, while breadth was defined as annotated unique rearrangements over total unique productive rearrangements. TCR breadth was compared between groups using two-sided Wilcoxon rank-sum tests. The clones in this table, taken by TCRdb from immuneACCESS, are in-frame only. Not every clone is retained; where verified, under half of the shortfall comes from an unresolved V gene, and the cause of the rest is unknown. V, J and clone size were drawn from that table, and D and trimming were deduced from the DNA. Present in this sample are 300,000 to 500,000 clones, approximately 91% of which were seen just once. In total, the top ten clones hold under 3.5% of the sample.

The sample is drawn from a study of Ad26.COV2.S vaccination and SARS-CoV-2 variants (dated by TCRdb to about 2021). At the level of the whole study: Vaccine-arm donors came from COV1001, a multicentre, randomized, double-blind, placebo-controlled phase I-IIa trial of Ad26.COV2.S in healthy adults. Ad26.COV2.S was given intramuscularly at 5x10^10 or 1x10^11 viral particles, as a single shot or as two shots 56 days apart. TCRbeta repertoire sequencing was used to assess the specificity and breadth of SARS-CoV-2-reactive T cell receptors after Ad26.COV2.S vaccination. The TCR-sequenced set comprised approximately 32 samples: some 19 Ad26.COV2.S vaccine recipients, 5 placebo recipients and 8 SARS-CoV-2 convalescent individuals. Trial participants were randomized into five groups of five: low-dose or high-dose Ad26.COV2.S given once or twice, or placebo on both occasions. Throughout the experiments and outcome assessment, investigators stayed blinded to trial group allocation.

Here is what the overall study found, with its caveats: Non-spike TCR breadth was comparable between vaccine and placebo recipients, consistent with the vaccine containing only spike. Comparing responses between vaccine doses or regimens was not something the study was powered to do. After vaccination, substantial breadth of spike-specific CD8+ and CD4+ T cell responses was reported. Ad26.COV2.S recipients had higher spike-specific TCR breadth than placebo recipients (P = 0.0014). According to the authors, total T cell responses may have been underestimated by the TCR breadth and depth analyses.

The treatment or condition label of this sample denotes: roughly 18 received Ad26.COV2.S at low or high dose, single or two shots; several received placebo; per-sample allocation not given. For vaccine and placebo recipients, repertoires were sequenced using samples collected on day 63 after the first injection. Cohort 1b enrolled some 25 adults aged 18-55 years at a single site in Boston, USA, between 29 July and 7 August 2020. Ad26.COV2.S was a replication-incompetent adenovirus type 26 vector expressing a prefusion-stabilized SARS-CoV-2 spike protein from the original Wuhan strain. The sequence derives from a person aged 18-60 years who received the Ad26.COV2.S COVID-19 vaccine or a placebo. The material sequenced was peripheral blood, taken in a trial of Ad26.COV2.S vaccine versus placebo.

The CDR3 here reads CAISDGPGAQETQYF. The sequence in DNA is TGTGCCATCAGTGACGGGCCGGGGGCCCAAGAGACCCAGTACTTC. The chain is made from TRBV10-3 and TRBJ2-5; the D gene is perhaps TRBD1 or TRBD2, each of them matching over 6 bases. V is cut by 3 bases and J by 1 base, and the space between the germline ends is 12 bases. The CDR1 and CDR2 encoded by the germline V gene are ENHRY and SYGVKD. Counted from cysteine to phenylalanine, this CDR3 has 15 amino acids. Only CDR3 DNA remains: 45 bases, in frame from the first base.